This T cell receptor (beta chain) is from a study of a mutant IDH1 vaccine in newly diagnosed glioma. Sequencing was performed with immunoSEQ multiplex PCR; in TCRdb, only in-frame clones are kept and a portion is missing. The sample yields about 38,000 clones, 75% to 85% seen once. As to time point: baseline, week 1 (first vaccination visit). Specified treatment: pre-vaccination baseline after standard-of-care therapy. CDR1 is MNHEY, CDR2 SVGAGI, per germline. The V gene lost 6 bases and the J gene lost 8 bases, with 10 bases spanning the gap. This CDR3 spans 11 amino acids. This material consisted of PBMCs, taken from a glioma patient treated with radiotherapy, temozolomide or both. The chain recombines TRBV6-5 with TRBJ1-1; D uncertain. The sequence came from a man between 35 and 55 years old with glioma. Some clones in this sample may be carry-over from other donors' samples. The CDR3 spells CASRAGFEAFF. The CDR3 nucleotides read TGTGCCAGCAGGGCAGGATTCGAAGCTTTCTTT.